This TCR beta chain was documented in a study of T-cell memory formation after mild COVID-19. Study at large: TCR clusters mostly belonged to single donors.

This clonotype showed up just once. V was shortened by 0 bases and J by 2 bases, with 15 bases between the two germline ends. This CDR3 spans 16 amino acids. The germline V gene encodes CDR1 SGHRS and CDR2 YFSETQ. In TCRdb, the 5' RACE reads were re-called with MiXCR into one record per CDR3 protein. There are 350,000 to 450,000 distinct CDR3 sequences in the sample; 13% to 15% occur only once, and roughly 22% lies in the top ten. Sequenced material: PBMCs or a T cell subset sorted from them (not recorded which). The chain uses TRBV5-1 and TRBJ2-7; D is unresolved. The receptor was derived from a man between 18 and 29 years old who had mild COVID-19 (a few samples of this study predate the infection). Cell type and time point are not known. DNA for the CDR3: TGCGCCAGCAGCTTGGCCGGCCAGGAACCCCCCTACGAGCAGTACTTC. This gives the protein CASSLAGQEPPYEQYF.